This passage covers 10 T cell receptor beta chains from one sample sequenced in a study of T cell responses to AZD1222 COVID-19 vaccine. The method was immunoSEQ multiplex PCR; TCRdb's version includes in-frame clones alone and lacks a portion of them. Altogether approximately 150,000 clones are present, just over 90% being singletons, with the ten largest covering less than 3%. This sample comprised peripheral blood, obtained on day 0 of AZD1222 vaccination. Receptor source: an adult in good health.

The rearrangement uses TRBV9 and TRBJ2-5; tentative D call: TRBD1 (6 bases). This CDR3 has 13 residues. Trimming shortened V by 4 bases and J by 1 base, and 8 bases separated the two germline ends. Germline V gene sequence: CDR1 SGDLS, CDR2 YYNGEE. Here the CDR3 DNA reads TGTGCCAGCAGCATAGGGGGCCAAGAGACCCAGTACTTC. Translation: CASSIGGQETQYF. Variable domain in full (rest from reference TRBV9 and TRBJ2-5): DSGVTQTPKHLITATGQRVTLRCSPRSGDLSVYWYQQSLDQGLQFLIQYYNGEERAKGNILERFSAQQFPDLHSELNLSSLELGDSALYFCASSIGGQETQYFGPGTRLLVL.

Here the CDR3 DNA reads TGTGCCAGCAGCTTGAGGTGGGAGGGCGAGGGTGGCTACACCTTC. It encodes CASSLRWEGEGGYTF. This rearrangement joins TRBV5-7 to TRBJ1-2, with D unresolved. TRBV5-7 is an ORF, with its function uncertain. This CDR3 contains 15 residues. Trimming stripped 1 base from V and 7 bases from J, with 17 bases between.

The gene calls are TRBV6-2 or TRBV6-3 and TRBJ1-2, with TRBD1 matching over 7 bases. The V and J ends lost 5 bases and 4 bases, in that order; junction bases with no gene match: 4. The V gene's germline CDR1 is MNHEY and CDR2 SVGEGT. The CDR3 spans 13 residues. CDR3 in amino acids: CASSRQGTYGYTF. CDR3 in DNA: TGTGCCAGCAGTCGACAGGGTACCTATGGCTACACCTTC.

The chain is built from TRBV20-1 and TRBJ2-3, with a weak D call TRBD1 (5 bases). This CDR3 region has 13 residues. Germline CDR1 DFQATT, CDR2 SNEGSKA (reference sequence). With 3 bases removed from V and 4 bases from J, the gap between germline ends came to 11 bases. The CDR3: CSASTGLADTQYF. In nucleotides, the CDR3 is TGCAGTGCTAGTACAGGTTTAGCAGATACGCAGTATTTT.

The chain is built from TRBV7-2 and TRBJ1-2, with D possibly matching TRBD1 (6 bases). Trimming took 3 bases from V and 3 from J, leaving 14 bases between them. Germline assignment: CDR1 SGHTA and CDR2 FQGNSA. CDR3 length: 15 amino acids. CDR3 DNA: TGTGCCAGCAGCTTCGCCCAGGGGTTTTACTATGGCTACACCTTC. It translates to CASSFAQGFYYGYTF.

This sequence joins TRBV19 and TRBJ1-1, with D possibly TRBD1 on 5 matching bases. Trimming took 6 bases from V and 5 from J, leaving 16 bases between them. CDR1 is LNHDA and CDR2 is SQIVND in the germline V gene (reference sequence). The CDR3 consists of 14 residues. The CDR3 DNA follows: TGTGCCAGTAGACAACAGGTCTTCGGGACTGAAGCTTTCTTT. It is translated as CASRQQVFGTEAFF.

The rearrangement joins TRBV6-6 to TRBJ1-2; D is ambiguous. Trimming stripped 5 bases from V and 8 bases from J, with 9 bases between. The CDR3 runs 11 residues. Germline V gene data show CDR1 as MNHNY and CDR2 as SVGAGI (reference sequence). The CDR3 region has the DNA TGTGCCAGCAGTACCAAGGAGGGCTACACCTTC. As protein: CASSTKEGYTF.

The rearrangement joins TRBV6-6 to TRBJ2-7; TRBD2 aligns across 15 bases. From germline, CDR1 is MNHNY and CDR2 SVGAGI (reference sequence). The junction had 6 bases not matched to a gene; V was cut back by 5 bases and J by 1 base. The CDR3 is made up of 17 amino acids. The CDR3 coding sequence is TGTGCCAGCAGTCCCCGGACTAGCGGGGGGGATTCCTACGAGCAGTACTTC. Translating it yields CASSPRTSGGDSYEQYF.

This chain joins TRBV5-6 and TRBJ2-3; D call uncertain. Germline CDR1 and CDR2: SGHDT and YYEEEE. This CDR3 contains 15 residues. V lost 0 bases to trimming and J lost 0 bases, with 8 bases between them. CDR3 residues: CASSLGARSTDTQYF. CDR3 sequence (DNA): TGTGCCAGCAGCTTGGGTGCCAGAAGCACAGATACGCAGTATTTT.

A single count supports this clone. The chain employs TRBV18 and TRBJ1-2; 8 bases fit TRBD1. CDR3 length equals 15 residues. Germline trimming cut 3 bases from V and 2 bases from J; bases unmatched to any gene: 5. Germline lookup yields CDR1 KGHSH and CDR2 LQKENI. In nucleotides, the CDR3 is TGTGCCAGCTCACCGACAGGGGAAGTAAACTATGGCTACACCTTC. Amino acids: CASSPTGEVNYGYTF.